This is a list of T cell receptor beta chains from one sample in a study of T-cell reconstitution after alpha-beta-depleted transplantation in children. TCRdb used MiXCR to reprocess the PCR reads, holding one entry per CDR3 protein. This sample has some 450,000 distinct CDR3 sequences; 43% occur once, and the top ten carry about 30%. Specimen: PBMCs, collected before TCRalphabeta/CD19-depleted stem cell transplant. The source of these receptors is a girl under 10 years old with aplastic anemia, due to receive a stem cell transplant. CDR3s include the opening cysteine and the closing phenylalanine or tryptophan. Each record gives: J gene, V gene, clone size, D gene, CDR3 protein, CDR3 DNA. A D gene is named only where the DNA matches it firmly. Where a row states a size, it is once, few, many or the class of an expanded clone; other rows omit it.

TRBJ1-2 | TRBV10-3 | NA | NA | CAISRGATYGYTF | TGTGCCATCAGTCGGGGAGCTACCTATGGCTACACCTTC
TRBJ1-2 | TRBV6-5 | few | NA | CASSYSRSAGYTF | TGTGCCAGCAGTTACTCGAGGTCGGCTGGCTACACCTTC
TRBJ2-4 | TRBV28 | once | NA | CASSFKQGNIQYF | TGTGCCAGCAGCTTCAAACAGGGAAACATTCAGTACTTC
TRBJ2-2 | TRBV24-1 | NA | TRBD2 | CATRGLAWGELFF | TGTGCCACCCGGGGACTAGCTTGGGGGGAGCTGTTTTTT
TRBJ1-1 | TRBV7-8 | NA | NA | CASSSWGQRNTEAFF | TGTGCCAGCAGCTCTTGGGGGCAAAGGAACACTGAAGCTTTCTTT
TRBJ2-7 | TRBV5-6 | NA | NA | CASSLPSSGYEQYF | TGTGCCAGCAGCTTGCCCTCCAGTGGCTACGAGCAGTACTTC
TRBJ2-7 | TRBV10-2 | NA | TRBD1 | CASRDRTGSYEQYF | TGCGCCAGCAGGGACCGGACAGGATCCTACGAGCAGTACTTC
TRBJ2-3 | TRBV4-1 | many | NA | CASSQVIRGTSTDTQYF | TGCGCCAGCAGCCAAGTAATAAGGGGGACTAGCACAGATACGCAGTATTTT
TRBJ2-3 | TRBV20-1 | NA | TRBD1 | CSANRDRRTDTQYF | TGCAGTGCGAACCGGGACAGGCGCACAGATACGCAGTATTTT
TRBJ2-3 | TRBV20-1 | many | TRBD2 | CSAGLAGLADTQYF | TGCAGTGCGGGACTAGCGGGATTAGCAGATACGCAGTATTTT
TRBJ2-7 | TRBV3-1 | few | NA | CASRNGGKASYEQYF | TGTGCCAGCAGAAACGGGGGCAAGGCCTCCTACGAGCAGTACTTC
TRBJ1-1 | TRBV6-1 | NA | NA | CASRPPGTVNTEAFF | TGTGCCAGCAGACCCCCTGGGACGGTGAACACTGAAGCTTTCTTT
TRBJ2-1 | TRBV5-6 | few | TRBD2 | CASSFRLAWFF | TGTGCCAGCAGCTTCCGACTAGCTTGGTTCTTC
TRBJ1-1 | TRBV2 | NA | NA | CAGDSRAFF | TGTGCCGGTGACAGTCGCGCTTTCTTT
TRBJ1-1 | TRBV7-3 | NA | NA | CASSFSPGAEAFF | TGTGCCAGCAGCTTCTCCCCGGGGGCTGAAGCTTTCTTT
TRBJ1-1 | TRBV15 | NA | TRBD1 | CATSRPASGTVNTEAFF | TGTGCCACCAGCAGACCCGCTTCCGGGACAGTGAACACTGAAGCTTTCTTT
TRBJ1-2 | TRBV12-3/TRBV12-4 | many | NA | CASSLGQGGYGYTF | TGTGCCAGCAGTTTAGGGCAGGGAGGCTATGGCTACACCTTC
TRBJ2-5 | TRBV6-1 | few | TRBD2 | CASRPPGTSEETQYF | TGTGCCAGCAGGCCACCCGGGACTAGCGAAGAGACCCAGTACTTC
TRBJ2-7 | TRBV5-6 | NA | NA | CASSSVLYEQYF | TGTGCCAGCAGCTCGGTTCTCTACGAGCAGTACTTC
TRBJ2-5 | TRBV12-3/TRBV12-4 | NA | TRBD1 | CASSGTGGSKTQYF | TGTGCCAGCAGTGGAACAGGGGGCTCGAAGACCCAGTACTTC
TRBJ2-1 | TRBV11-2 | many | TRBD2 | CASSLRSVAGGSGRYNEQFF | TGTGCCAGCAGCTTAAGGTCCGTTGCGGGAGGATCGGGAAGGTACAATGAGCAGTTCTTC
TRBJ2-7 | TRBV20-1 | many | TRBD2 | CSATAARASGRNEQYF | TGCAGTGCTACGGCCGCTCGGGCTAGCGGGAGAAACGAGCAGTACTTC
TRBJ1-2 | TRBV29-1 | NA | NA | CSVEEHLFKQGHYGYTF | TGCAGCGTTGAAGAGCATCTATTCAAACAGGGACACTATGGCTACACCTTC
TRBJ2-7 | TRBV27 | few | NA | CASSEGSPYEQYF | TGTGCCAGCAGTGAAGGGAGCCCCTACGAGCAGTACTTC
TRBJ2-3 | TRBV4-1 | many | TRBD1 | CASSPQQGNTQYF | TGCGCCAGCAGCCCACAACAGGGGAATACGCAGTATTTT
TRBJ1-2 | TRBV7-9 | many | NA | CASSRGVTYGYTF | TGTGCCAGCAGCCGCGGGGTAACGTATGGCTACACCTTC
TRBJ2-7 | TRBV18 | NA | TRBD1 | CASSRDSWSYEQYF | TGTGCCAGCTCACGGGACAGCTGGTCCTACGAGCAGTACTTC
TRBJ2-7 | TRBV27 | many | TRBD1 | CASSFGTAGSEQYF | TGTGCCAGCAGTTTCGGGACAGCCGGTAGCGAGCAGTACTTC
TRBJ2-7 | TRBV10-3 | NA | TRBD1 | CAIRTTGGEQYF | TGTGCCATCAGGACGACAGGGGGCGAGCAGTACTTC
TRBJ1-2 | TRBV20-1 | many | TRBD1 | CSGREGQGRNYGYTF | TGCAGTGGCAGAGAGGGACAGGGACGGAACTATGGCTACACCTTC
TRBJ2-3 | TRBV20-1 | NA | TRBD2 | CSAVKGLAGPNTDTQYF | TGCAGTGCCGTGAAGGGACTAGCGGGACCCAACACAGATACGCAGTATTTT
TRBJ2-5 | TRBV13 | many | TRBD1 | CASSHRQGPETQYF | TGTGCCAGCAGCCACCGACAGGGCCCGGAGACCCAGTACTTC
TRBJ2-3 | TRBV4-2 | once | NA | CASSEIDVASDTQYF | TGTGCCAGCAGCGAAATCGACGTAGCGTCGGATACGCAGTATTTT
TRBJ1-4 | TRBV20-1 | NA | NA | CSARDPRGGEKLFF | TGCAGTGCTAGAGATCCCAGGGGTGGTGAAAAACTGTTTTTT
TRBJ2-3 | TRBV20-1 | NA | TRBD1 | CSARSEQGATDTQYF | TGCAGTGCTAGGTCCGAACAGGGGGCAACAGATACGCAGTATTTT
TRBJ2-5 | TRBV7-2 | many | NA | CASSPAGAQETQYF | TGTGCCAGCAGCCCAGCGGGTGCTCAAGAGACCCAGTACTTC
TRBJ1-2 | TRBV7-9 | NA | TRBD1 | CASSLKATTGYSGGYTF | TGTGCCAGCAGCCTGAAAGCCACGACAGGGTATTCCGGTGGCTACACCTTC
TRBJ2-3 | TRBV7-2 | few | NA | CASRGQITDTQYF | TGTGCCAGCAGAGGGCAGATCACAGATACGCAGTATTTT
TRBJ2-7 | TRBV5-5 | few | NA | CASTISGYEQYF | TGTGCCAGCACCATAAGCGGATACGAGCAGTACTTC
TRBJ2-3 | TRBV24-1 | many | TRBD2 | CATSDSVAGRDTQYF | TGTGCCACCAGTGACTCAGTAGCGGGAAGGGATACGCAGTATTTT
TRBJ2-5 | TRBV28 | NA | NA | CASSLPQETQYF | TGTGCCAGCAGTTTACCGCAAGAGACCCAGTACTTC
TRBJ1-1 | TRBV5-5 | many | NA | CASSFLRATEAFF | TGTGCCAGCAGCTTTCTAAGGGCCACTGAAGCTTTCTTT